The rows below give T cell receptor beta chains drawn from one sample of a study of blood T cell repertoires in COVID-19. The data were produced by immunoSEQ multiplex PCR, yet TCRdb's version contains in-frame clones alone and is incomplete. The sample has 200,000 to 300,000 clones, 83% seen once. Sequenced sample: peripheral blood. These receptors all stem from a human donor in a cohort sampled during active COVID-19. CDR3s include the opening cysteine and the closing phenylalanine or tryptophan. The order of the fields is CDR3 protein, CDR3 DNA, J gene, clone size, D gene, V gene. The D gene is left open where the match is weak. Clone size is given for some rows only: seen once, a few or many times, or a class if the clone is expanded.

CDR3: CASSSGTGTGHGETQYF; DNA: TGTGCCAGCAGCTCCGGAACCGGGACAGGGCATGGGGAGACCCAGTACTTC; J: TRBJ2-5; size: .; D: TRBD1; V: TRBV11-2
CDR3: CASSQGALAGTDTQYF; DNA: TGTGCCAGCAGCCAAGGTGCGCTAGCGGGCACAGATACGCAGTATTTT; J: TRBJ2-3; size: once; D: TRBD2; V: TRBV3-1/TRBV3-2
CDR3: CASSLTSGSTDTQYF; DNA: TGTGCCAGCAGTTTGACTAGCGGGAGCACAGATACGCAGTATTTT; J: TRBJ2-3; size: .; D: TRBD2; V: TRBV27
CDR3: CASSDLGLLENSPLHF; DNA: TGTGCCAGTAGCGACTTAGGACTCCTTGAGAATTCACCCCTCCACTTT; J: TRBJ1-6; size: .; D: .; V: TRBV19
CDR3: CSASVLAGYNEQFF; DNA: TGCAGTGCTAGTGTGCTAGCGGGGTACAATGAGCAGTTCTTC; J: TRBJ2-1; size: .; D: TRBD2; V: TRBV20-1
CDR3: CASSLSTMNTEAFF; DNA: TGTGCCAGCAGTTTATCCACAATGAACACTGAAGCTTTCTTT; J: TRBJ1-1; size: .; D: .; V: TRBV27
CDR3: CASSPLAASTDTQYF; DNA: TGTGCCAGCAGCCCACTAGCGGCTAGCACAGATACGCAGTATTTT; J: TRBJ2-3; size: .; D: TRBD2; V: TRBV28
CDR3: CASSLVRVGTDTQYF; DNA: TGTGCCAGCAGCTTAGTCAGGGTAGGGACAGATACGCAGTATTTT; J: TRBJ2-3; size: .; D: .; V: TRBV7-9
CDR3: CASSPRTASYTF; DNA: TGTGCCAGTAGTCCACGGACAGCGAGCTACACCTTC; J: TRBJ1-2; size: .; D: .; V: TRBV19
CDR3: CASSPQASGNTIYF; DNA: TGCGCCAGCAGCCCCCAGGCCTCTGGAAACACCATATATTTT; J: TRBJ1-3; size: .; D: .; V: TRBV5-1
CDR3: CASRTSGSTDTQYF; DNA: TGTGCCAGCCGGACTAGCGGGAGCACAGATACGCAGTATTTT; J: TRBJ2-3; size: .; D: TRBD2; V: TRBV6-5
CDR3: CASSLAGRTGEQFF; DNA: TGCGCCAGCAGCTTGGCCGGCCGGACAGGTGAGCAGTTCTTC; J: TRBJ2-1; size: .; D: TRBD1; V: TRBV5-1
CDR3: CASSWRGSETQYF; DNA: TGTGCCAGTAGTTGGCGGGGAAGCGAGACCCAGTACTTC; J: TRBJ2-5; size: .; D: .; V: TRBV19
CDR3: CASSFRPGGLNTEAFF; DNA: TGCGCCAGCAGCTTTAGGCCAGGGGGGTTGAACACTGAAGCTTTCTTT; J: TRBJ1-1; size: .; D: TRBD1; V: TRBV5-1
CDR3: CASSTGFDGNQPQHF; DNA: TGTGCCAGCAGCACTGGATTTGACGGGAATCAGCCCCAGCATTTT; J: TRBJ1-5; size: .; D: .; V: TRBV21-1
CDR3: CASSLDRGNTEAFF; DNA: TGTGCCAGCAGCTTGGACAGGGGGAACACTGAAGCTTTCTTT; J: TRBJ1-1; size: .; D: TRBD1; V: TRBV7-8
CDR3: CSVGQGSGNTIYF; DNA: TGCAGCGTTGGACAGGGGTCTGGAAACACCATATATTTT; J: TRBJ1-3; size: .; D: TRBD1; V: TRBV29-1
CDR3: CASSVAGSSGDTQYF; DNA: TGTGCCAGCAGCGTCGCGGGGAGCAGTGGAGATACGCAGTATTTT; J: TRBJ2-3; size: .; D: .; V: TRBV5-4
CDR3: CASSPLQGTWEQYF; DNA: TGTGCCAGCAGCCCATTGCAGGGGACGTGGGAGCAGTACTTC; J: TRBJ2-7; size: .; D: .; V: TRBV27
CDR3: CSASAGNSNQPQHF; DNA: TGCAGCGCCTCGGCAGGGAATAGCAATCAGCCCCAGCATTTT; J: TRBJ1-5; size: few; D: .; V: TRBV29-1
CDR3: CASSLDLYSGNTIYF; DNA: TGTGCCAGCAGCTTAGACCTATATTCTGGAAACACCATATATTTT; J: TRBJ1-3; size: .; D: .; V: TRBV11-2
CDR3: CATSRARTSVSDEQFF; DNA: TGTGCCACCAGCAGAGCTCGGACTAGCGTCTCTGATGAGCAGTTCTTC; J: TRBJ2-1; size: once; D: TRBD2; V: TRBV15
CDR3: CASSQGLAGGPRYEQYF; DNA: TGTGCCAGTAGCCAAGGACTAGCGGGAGGGCCACGGTACGAGCAGTACTTC; J: TRBJ2-7; size: .; D: TRBD2; V: TRBV19
CDR3: CSAAGGYTDTQYF; DNA: TGCAGCGCGGCGGGGGGATACACAGATACGCAGTATTTT; J: TRBJ2-3; size: .; D: TRBD2; V: TRBV29-1
CDR3: CASRADITSYEQYF; DNA: TGTGCCAGCAGGGCCGACATCACCTCCTACGAGCAGTACTTC; J: TRBJ2-7; size: few; D: .; V: TRBV7-9
CDR3: CATRSEAGGPGELFF; DNA: TGTGCCACACGCTCGGAGGCAGGGGGCCCCGGGGAGCTGTTTTTT; J: TRBJ2-2; size: .; D: TRBD1; V: TRBV10-3
CDR3: CSVAGTGGQETQYF; DNA: TGCAGCGTTGCCGGGACAGGGGGCCAGGAGACCCAGTACTTC; J: TRBJ2-5; size: .; D: TRBD1; V: TRBV29-1
CDR3: CASSYGRNTEAFF; DNA: TGTGCCAGCAGCTACGGGAGGAACACTGAAGCTTTCTTT; J: TRBJ1-1; size: .; D: .; V: TRBV7-3
CDR3: CASSHYSELETQYF; DNA: TGTGCCAGCAGTCATTACTCGGAGTTGGAGACCCAGTACTTC; J: TRBJ2-5; size: once; D: .; V: TRBV28
CDR3: CASSPRQGSSPLHF; DNA: TGTGCCAGCAGCCCTCGACAGGGCAGTTCACCCCTCCACTTT; J: TRBJ1-6; size: .; D: TRBD1; V: TRBV7-8
CDR3: CASSFQAGGSYEQYF; DNA: TGTGCCAGCAGCTTTCAGGCAGGCGGGTCCTACGAGCAGTACTTC; J: TRBJ2-7; size: .; D: .; V: TRBV7-2
CDR3: CASSKPGTSGNNEQFF; DNA: TGTGCCAGTAGTAAACCCGGGACTAGCGGAAACAATGAGCAGTTCTTC; J: TRBJ2-1; size: .; D: TRBD2; V: TRBV19
CDR3: CASSRDRTTYEQYF; DNA: TGTGCCAGCTCCCGGGACAGGACAACCTACGAGCAGTACTTC; J: TRBJ2-7; size: .; D: TRBD1; V: TRBV5-5
CDR3: CASSLQQGLSEQYF; DNA: TGCGCCAGCAGCTTGCAACAGGGGCTAAGCGAGCAGTACTTC; J: TRBJ2-7; size: once; D: TRBD1; V: TRBV5-1
CDR3: CASSRVEYYEQYF; DNA: TGTGCCAGCAGCCGGGTAGAGTACTACGAGCAGTACTTC; J: TRBJ2-7; size: .; D: .; V: TRBV5-4
CDR3: CASRGLAGGTDTQYF; DNA: TGTGCCAGCCGGGGGCTAGCGGGAGGTACAGATACGCAGTATTTT; J: TRBJ2-3; size: .; D: TRBD2; V: TRBV2
CDR3: CASSPRVSGGYNEQFF; DNA: TGTGCCAGCTCACCACGGGTTAGCGGGGGCTACAATGAGCAGTTCTTC; J: TRBJ2-1; size: few; D: TRBD2; V: TRBV18
CDR3: CASSLERGNTIYF; DNA: TGCGCCAGCAGCTTGGAAAGGGGGAACACCATATATTTT; J: TRBJ1-3; size: .; D: .; V: TRBV5-1
CDR3: CASSRGTIKETQYF; DNA: TGTGCCAGCAGCAGAGGGACTATTAAAGAGACCCAGTACTTC; J: TRBJ2-5; size: .; D: TRBD2; V: TRBV7-2
CDR3: CASSLDLDGRAGTDTQYF; DNA: TGTGCCAGCAGCTTAGATCTGGACGGGAGGGCCGGCACAGATACGCAGTATTTT; J: TRBJ2-3; size: .; D: TRBD2; V: TRBV11-2
CDR3: CASSLREDTEAFF; DNA: TGTGCCAGCAGCCTTCGGGAGGACACTGAAGCTTTCTTT; J: TRBJ1-1; size: .; D: .; V: TRBV11-2
CDR3: CASRSFKGLAGHISYEQYF; DNA: TGTGCCAGCCGATCTTTTAAGGGGCTAGCGGGACATATCTCCTACGAGCAGTACTTC; J: TRBJ2-7; size: few; D: TRBD2; V: TRBV5-6
CDR3: CASSESGGRDEQFF; DNA: TGTGCCAGCAGTGAAAGCGGGGGCAGGGATGAGCAGTTCTTC; J: TRBJ2-1; size: .; D: TRBD2; V: TRBV6-1
CDR3: CASRPSTTLPTEAFF; DNA: TGTGCCAGCAGGCCTTCGACGACACTCCCCACTGAAGCTTTCTTT; J: TRBJ1-1; size: .; D: .; V: TRBV28
CDR3: CASSRAADRTYEQYF; DNA: TGTGCCAGTAGCCGGGCGGCCGACAGGACCTACGAGCAGTACTTC; J: TRBJ2-7; size: few; D: .; V: TRBV19
CDR3: CASSLGGGPYEQYF; DNA: TGCGCCAGCAGCTTGGGAGGGGGTCCCTACGAGCAGTACTTC; J: TRBJ2-7; size: .; D: .; V: TRBV5-1
CDR3: CASSELAGFQETQYF; DNA: TGCGCCAGCAGTGAGCTAGCGGGGTTCCAAGAGACCCAGTACTTC; J: TRBJ2-5; size: .; D: TRBD2; V: TRBV10-1
CDR3: CASSYASWGENTEAFF; DNA: TGTGCCAGCAGTTACGCATCTTGGGGAGAAAACACTGAAGCTTTCTTT; J: TRBJ1-1; size: .; D: .; V: TRBV6-5
CDR3: CATSRDREIDTF; DNA: TGTGCCACCAGCAGAGATCGGGAGATCGACACCTTC; J: TRBJ1-2; size: .; D: .; V: TRBV15
CDR3: CASSLGQNTGELFF; DNA: TGTGCCAGCAGCTTAGGGCAGAACACCGGGGAGCTGTTTTTT; J: TRBJ2-2; size: .; D: .; V: TRBV7-9